This T cell receptor (beta chain) emerged from a study of radiation and T cells in renal cell carcinoma. Assay used: immunoSEQ multiplex PCR; TCRdb lists only in-frame clones, some missing. The table has 120,000 or so clones, around 85% seen once. V lost 4 bases, J lost 3 bases, and 12 bases lay in between. Germline CDR1 MDHEN, CDR2 SYDVKM. This CDR3 is 14 amino acids long. As for time point: blood 2 weeks post-SBRT. Noted treatment: 15 Gy SBRT to primary tumor, nephrectomy 4 weeks later. The tumor was a clear cell renal cell carcinoma. Whole-study findings and limits: In blood, top tumor clones expanded by 2 weeks, shrinking by 4.

A remark on this clone: Its antigen is not identified.

Sample: blood, taken from a patient whose treatment included radiotherapy and nephrectomy. The clonotype comes from a man aged 45-65 years with renal cell carcinoma. The gene calls are TRBV28 and TRBJ1-1; unclear D gene. Here the CDR3 reads CASSSGTAYTEAFF. In DNA, the CDR3 is TGTGCCAGCAGTTCAGGAACTGCTTACACTGAAGCTTTCTTT.